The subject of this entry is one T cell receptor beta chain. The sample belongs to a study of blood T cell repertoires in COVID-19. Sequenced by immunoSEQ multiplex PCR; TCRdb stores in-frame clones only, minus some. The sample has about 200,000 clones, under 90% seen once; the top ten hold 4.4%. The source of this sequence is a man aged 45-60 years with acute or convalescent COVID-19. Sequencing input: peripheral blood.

CDR3 sequence (DNA): TGTGCCAGCAGTGACCAGGGGCCTAGCTATGGCTACACCTTC. It translates to CASSDQGPSYGYTF. The chain employs TRBV2 and TRBJ1-2, with D perhaps TRBD1 (6 bases). The length of the CDR3 is 14 residues. Deletions cut 3 bases from V and 4 bases from J, with 12 bases between. CDR1 and CDR2 (germline): SNHLY, FYNNEI.